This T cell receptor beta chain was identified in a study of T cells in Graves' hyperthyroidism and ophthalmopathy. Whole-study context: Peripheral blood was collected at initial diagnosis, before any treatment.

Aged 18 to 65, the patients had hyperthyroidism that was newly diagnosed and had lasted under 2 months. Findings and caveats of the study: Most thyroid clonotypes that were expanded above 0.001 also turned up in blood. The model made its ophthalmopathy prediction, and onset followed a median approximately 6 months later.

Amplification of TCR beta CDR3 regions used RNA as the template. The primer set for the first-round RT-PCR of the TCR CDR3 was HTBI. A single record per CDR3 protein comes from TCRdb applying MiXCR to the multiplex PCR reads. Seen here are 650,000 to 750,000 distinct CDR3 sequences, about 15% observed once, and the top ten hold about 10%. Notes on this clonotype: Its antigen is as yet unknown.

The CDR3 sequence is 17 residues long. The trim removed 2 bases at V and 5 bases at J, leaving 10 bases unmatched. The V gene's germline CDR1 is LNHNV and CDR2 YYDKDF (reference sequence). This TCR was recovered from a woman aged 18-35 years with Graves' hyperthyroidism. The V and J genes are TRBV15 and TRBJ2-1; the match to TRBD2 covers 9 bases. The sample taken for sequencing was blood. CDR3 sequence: CATSRSPPSGADNEQFF. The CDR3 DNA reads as TGTGCCACCAGCAGAAGCCCTCCTAGCGGGGCTGACAATGAGCAGTTCTTC.